The 18 T cell receptor beta chains presented below share a single source sample, sequenced in a study of T cells in Graves' hyperthyroidism and ophthalmopathy (dated by TCRdb to about 2019). Libraries were made using multiplex PCR. TCRdb shows the sequencer as Illumina HiSeq 2000. The TCR beta CDR3 regions were amplified from RNA transcripts. The first round of RT-PCR for the TCR CDR3 was performed with the HTBI primer set and the Qiagen OneStep RT-PCR kit. The public reads were run again by TCRdb, first through fastp at Q25 and then through MiXCR, and only productive beta chains were kept. Rows merge per CDR3 protein into single entries with the most common DNA and genes. The sample table lists approximately 370,000 distinct CDR3 sequences, roughly 17% of them with a count of one. Roughly 35% of the sample lies in the top ten. Sequenced input: blood. The origin of the receptors is a woman aged 30 to 39 with Graves' hyperthyroidism that later progressed to Graves' ophthalmopathy.

The table lists this clonotype with many counts. V gene TRBV7-2 combines with J gene TRBJ2-3, with no clear D. Between the trimmed V and J ends, which lost 5 bases and 2 bases, there was a span of 11 bases. Germline CDR1 SGHTA, CDR2 FQGNSA. The CDR3 extends over 14 amino acids. CDR3 coding DNA: TGTGCCAGCAGCACCGCGGCCCTCACAGATACGCAGTATTTT. Amino acids: CASSTAALTDTQYF.

This clonotype was seen ten or more times. The chain combines TRBV7-2 with TRBJ2-1, with 12 bases identical to TRBD2. CDR1 is SGHTA and CDR2 is FQGNSA in the germline V gene. The V and J ends lost 5 bases and 7 bases, in that order; junction bases with no gene match: 9. The CDR3 spans 16 residues. The CDR3 bases are TGTGCCAGCAGCCCCAGACTAGCGGGAGCTTCGAATGAGCAGTTCTTC. Translated: CASSPRLAGASNEQFF.

This clonotype was picked up many times. The chain has TRBV28 and TRBJ2-7, with D maybe TRBD1 (5 bases). Trimming removed 5 bases from V and 6 bases from J, with 11 bases in between. CDR3 length equals 12 residues. Germline CDR1 is MDHEN and CDR2 is SYDVKM. As DNA, the CDR3 is TGTGCCAGCAGTACTGGTGGGGCCGAGCAGTACTTC. This translates into CASSTGGAEQYF.

This clonotype has a count of ten or more. V is TRBV6-1 and J is TRBJ2-5; D may be TRBD2 (6 bases). Germline CDR1 reads MNHNS; CDR2 reads SASEGT. The CDR3 contains 12 residues. Deletions cut 2 bases from V and 14 bases from J, with 15 bases between. The chain's CDR3 is CASSEMGGPPYF. The CDR3 DNA reads TGTGCCAGCAGTGAAATGGGGGGTCCACCATACTTC.

This clonotype was detected many times. The chain recombines TRBV19 with TRBJ1-1; D unclear. This CDR3 has 16 amino acids. Germline CDR1 LNHDA, CDR2 SQIVND (reference sequence). Between the trimmed V and J ends, which lost 3 bases and 1 base, there was a span of 15 bases. CDR3 DNA: TGTGCCAGTAGTATCCTGAAAATCCCGAGGAACACTGAAGCTTTCTTT. Protein: CASSILKIPRNTEAFF.

The chain is built from TRBV24-1 and TRBJ2-1; D not resolved. CDR1 KGHDR and CDR2 SFDVKD come from the germline V gene. Trimming took off 0 bases at V and 0 bases at J, with 11 bases between the two ends. The CDR3 totals 17 residues. The CDR3: CATSDLAQENSYNEQFF. CDR3 in DNA: TGTGCCACCAGTGATTTGGCCCAAGAGAACTCCTACAATGAGCAGTTCTTC.

The table lists this clonotype with many counts. The chain joins TRBV2 to TRBJ2-7; no firm D call. The germline V gene encodes CDR1 SNHLY and CDR2 FYNNEI. Trimming took 8 bases from V and 7 from J, leaving 15 bases between them. The CDR3 spans 12 residues. CDR3 loop: CASLQVLREQYF. In DNA form, the CDR3 reads TGTGCCAGCCTCCAAGTCCTGCGAGAGCAGTACTTC. The variable domain in full, with the rest retrieved from reference TRBV2 and TRBJ2-7, is EPEVTQTPSHQVTQMGQEVILRCVPISNHLYFYWYRQILGQKVEFLVSFYNNEISEKSEIFDDQFSVERPDGSNFTLKIRSTKLEDSAMYFCASLQVLREQYFGPGTRLTVT.

This clonotype was observed at least ten times. The chain links TRBV7-9 to TRBJ1-2, with 9 positions matching TRBD1. The CDR3 has 17 amino acids. Germline V CDR1 and CDR2: SEHNR, FQNEAQ (reference sequence). J lost 4 bases, V lost 5 bases, and 14 bases had no gene match. The CDR3 DNA reads as TGTGCCAGCAGCGCAGAAACCGGGACAGGGATTCTCTATGGCTACACCTTC. It is translated as CASSAETGTGILYGYTF.

On this clonotype: One end of the junction varies from germline; a read error may be responsible. The V and J genes are TRBV6-1 and TRBJ2-2, with D perhaps TRBD2 (6 bases). Germline V lookup: CDR1 MNHNS, CDR2 SASEGT. The CDR3 totals 14 residues. CDR3 nucleotide sequence: TGTGCCAGCAGACGACTACTTGACACCGGGGGGCTGTTTTTT. Amino acid sequence: CASRRLLDTGGLFF.

This clonotype appeared a few times. The chain employs TRBV27 and TRBJ2-1; unclear D gene. CDR1 and CDR2 from the germline V gene are MNHEY and SMNVEV (reference sequence). This CDR3 comprises 14 residues. Trimming removed 3 bases at V and 2 bases at J, with 8 bases between. The CDR3 nucleotides read TGTGCCAGCAGTTTTTATGAAGCCTACAATGAGCAGTTCTTC. This translates into CASSFYEAYNEQFF.

This clonotype was recorded many times. This sequence joins TRBV6-5 and TRBJ2-7; possibly TRBD1 or TRBD2 for D (5 bases each). Germline values: CDR1 MNHEY, CDR2 SVGAGI. The CDR3 loop spans 15 amino acids. V gave up 0 bases and J gave up 1 base, with 10 bases separating them. The chain's CDR3 is CASSYSYGASYEQYF. CDR3 coding DNA: TGTGCCAGCAGTTACTCGTACGGGGCTTCCTACGAGCAGTACTTC.

This clonotype was observed many times. DNA for the CDR3: TGTGCCACCAGTGATTTGGGTAGCGGGTCCTACAATGAGCAGTTCTTC. Protein sequence: CATSDLGSGSYNEQFF. The rearrangement joins TRBV24-1 to TRBJ2-1; 7 bases agree with TRBD2. The CDR3 covers 16 residues. The trim removed 0 bases at V and 1 base at J, leaving 2 bases unmatched. CDR1 KGHDR and CDR2 SFDVKD come from the germline V gene.

The chain couples TRBV4-2 to TRBJ2-2; D is ambiguous. Trimming removed 5 bases at V and 5 bases at J, with 18 bases between. This CDR3 has 16 amino acids. Germline V gene sequence: CDR1 LGHNA, CDR2 YNFKEQ. The CDR3 DNA is TGTGCCAGCAGCAAAGGGCCCACTGAGGTAACCGGGGAGCTGTTTTTT. It codes for CASSKGPTEVTGELFF.

The table lists this clonotype with many counts. The junction departs from the called germline gene at one end, perhaps through a read error. The chain has TRBV7-7 and TRBJ2-5, with D perhaps TRBD1 or TRBD2 (5 bases each). The CDR3 totals 13 residues. Looked up from germline, CDR1 is SSHAT and CDR2 is FNYEAQ (reference sequence). DNA of the CDR3: TGTGCTAGCAGCTTATACGAGGGGGAGACCCAGTACTTC. Protein sequence: CASSLYEGETQYF.

This clonotype was seen ten or more times. The gene calls are TRBV29-1 and TRBJ2-3; D is unresolved. CDR3 length equals 12 residues. With 5 bases removed from V and 5 bases from J, the gap between germline ends came to 11 bases. Per germline, CDR1 SQVTM and CDR2 ANQGSEA. CDR3 region: CSVQVRQDTQYF. The CDR3 DNA reads as TGCAGCGTTCAGGTCAGACAAGATACGCAGTATTTT.

The rearrangement links TRBV30 to TRBJ1-1; D gene unclear. The germline V gene encodes CDR1 GTSNPN and CDR2 SVGIG (reference sequence). This CDR3 has 14 amino acids. Between the trimmed V and J ends, which lost 4 bases and 2 bases, there was a span of 14 bases. The CDR3 is CAWTEGISNTEAFF. The CDR3 DNA follows: TGTGCCTGGACAGAAGGGATATCTAACACTGAAGCTTTCTTT.

This chain joins TRBV5-1 and TRBJ2-5; D not resolved. The CDR3 extends over 15 amino acids. Trimming cost V 0 bases and J 5 bases, with 14 bases left between them. Germline loops: CDR1 SGHRS, CDR2 YFSETQ. The CDR3 sequence: CASSLAGNMGETQYF. DNA of the CDR3: TGCGCCAGCAGCTTGGCTGGCAATATGGGGGAGACCCAGTACTTC.

This clonotype was seen at least ten times. This chain connects TRBV12-3 or TRBV12-4 to TRBJ2-3; 8 bases agree with TRBD1. V dropped 8 bases and J dropped 2; count of bases not matched to a gene: 6. The CDR3 spans 14 residues. CDR3 DNA: TGTGCCAGCTCGGACAGGGCAAACACAGATACGCAGTATTTT. It codes for CASSDRANTDTQYF.